The 24 T cell receptor beta chains listed next were all sequenced from one sample in a study of shared clonotypes between healthy human individuals. Assay: immunoSEQ multiplex PCR; the TCRdb copy retains only in-frame clones and omits some. The sample lists some 2 million clones, over 85% occurring once. CD45RO negativity and positive selection for CCR7 defined naive CD8 cells, a population that excluded terminally differentiated effector memory CD45RA+ cells. Sequenced: naive CD8+ T cells sorted from blood. These receptors were collected from a man aged 18 to 30 in good health.

This clone has a single count. The J gene is TRBJ2-3, the V gene TRBV7-2, with D possibly TRBD2 on 6 matching bases. The germline V gene has CDR1 SGHTA and CDR2 FQGNSA. This CDR3 comprises 15 residues. The V and J ends lost 8 bases and 3 bases respectively, with 18 bases between them. Here the CDR3 DNA reads TGTGCCAGCGGGGTTTGGGGACTCCAAACAGATACGCAGTATTTT. Translation gives CASGVWGLQTDTQYF. The whole variable domain, remainder taken from reference TRBV7-2 and TRBJ2-3, is GAGVSQSPSNKVTEKGKDVELRCDPISGHTALYWYRQSLGQGLEFLIYFQGNSAPDKSGLPSDRFSAERTGGSVSTLTIQRTQQEDSAVYLCASGVWGLQTDTQYFGPGTRLTVL.

This clone came up a few times. The same CDR3 is also encoded by other DNA sequences in this sample. The V call is TRBV10-1, the J call TRBJ2-7; D may be TRBD1 (5 bases). CDR3 length equals 13 residues. CDR1 and CDR2 (germline): WNHNN, SYGVQD (reference sequence). The V gene lost 2 bases and the J gene lost 0 bases, with 5 bases spanning the gap. The DNA for the CDR3 is TGCGCCAGCAGTGAGGACAGCTCCTACGAGCAGTACTTC. Its protein product is CASSEDSSYEQYF.

This CDR3 is CATSSIRTGRHSNQPQHF. DNA for the CDR3: TGTGCCACCAGCAGTATTAGGACAGGGAGACATAGCAATCAGCCCCAGCATTTT. The chain carries TRBV15 and TRBJ1-5, with 8 bases identical to TRBD1. Germline CDR1 and CDR2: LNHNV and YYDKDF (reference sequence). This CDR3 region has 18 residues. J gave up 0 bases and V 3 bases, and 10 bases lay outside the gene matches.

CDR3 sequence (DNA): TGTGCCAGCAGCCCCGACCCGTCACCCTCCTACGAGCAGTACTTC. This encodes CASSPDPSPSYEQYF. This chain uses TRBV5-5 with TRBJ2-7; D is undetermined. CDR3 size: 15 residues. From germline, CDR1 is SGHKS and CDR2 YYEKEE (reference sequence). V was pared by 4 bases and J by 0 bases, with 14 bases between.

Only one count was recorded for this clone. The chain carries TRBV7-9 and TRBJ2-7; D uncertain. The V end lost 7 bases, the J end lost 4 bases, and 8 bases lay between the germline ends. The germline CDR1 and CDR2 sequences are SEHNR and FQNEAQ (reference sequence). The CDR3 length is 11 residues. The CDR3 bases are TGTGCCAGCAACCCAATTTACGAGCAGTACTTC. As protein: CASNPIYEQYF.

J is TRBJ1-3 and V is TRBV4-1; D ambiguous. Trimming cost V 4 bases and J 2 bases, with 12 bases left between them. This CDR3 spans 15 amino acids. CDR1 is MGHRA and CDR2 is YSYEKL in the germline V gene. CDR3 residues: CASSPGGVTGNTIYF. The CDR3 DNA is TGCGCCAGCAGCCCGGGCGGGGTCACTGGAAACACCATATATTTT.

The CDR3 loop reads CASSLVGGMNNEQFF. The CDR3 DNA sequence: TGTGCCAGCAGCTTAGTGGGGGGAATGAACAATGAGCAGTTCTTC. This sequence joins TRBV7-9 and TRBJ2-1; possibly TRBD2 for D (6 bases). The germline V gene has CDR1 SEHNR and CDR2 FQNEAQ (reference sequence). V was clipped by 1 base and J by 5 bases, with 12 bases between them. CDR3 length: 15 amino acids. The complete variable domain, with remaining parts taken from reference TRBV7-9 and TRBJ2-1, reads DTGVSQNPRHKITKRGQNVTFRCDPISEHNRLYWYRQTLGQGPEFLTYFQNEAQLEKSRLLSDRFSAERPKGSFSTLEIQRTEQGDSAMYLCASSLVGGMNNEQFFGPGTRLTVL.

The genes are TRBV5-4 and TRBJ2-3; no firm D call. The CDR3 sequence is 14 residues long. Trimming removed 0 bases at V and 2 bases at J, with 7 bases between. Germline values: CDR1 SGHNT, CDR2 YYREEE (reference sequence). CDR3 sequence reads: CASSLDRTTDTQYF. The CDR3 DNA reads as TGTGCCAGCAGCTTGGACAGAACCACAGATACGCAGTATTTT.

Comments on this clone: Other DNA sequences from this sample encode an identical CDR3 as well. The V call is TRBV9, the J call TRBJ1-5; D not resolved. Germline V gene data show CDR1 as SGDLS and CDR2 as YYNGEE. This CDR3 is built from 14 residues. V lost 0 bases and J 0 bases, leaving 4 bases between the germline ends. The CDR3 reads CASSVGNSNQPQHF. In nucleotides, the CDR3 is TGTGCCAGCAGCGTAGGAAATAGCAATCAGCCCCAGCATTTT.

The chain employs TRBV30 and TRBJ2-7; a possible D gene is TRBD2 (7 bases). This CDR3 is built from 13 residues. V was cut by 2 bases and J by 7 bases, with 15 bases left in between. Germline V gene data show CDR1 as GTSNPN and CDR2 as SVGIG (reference sequence). The CDR3 loop is CAWSLGGAGEQYF. The CDR3 nucleotides read TGTGCCTGGAGTTTAGGGGGGGCCGGGGAGCAGTACTTC.

The chain has TRBV28 and TRBJ2-7, with D possibly TRBD2 on 6 matching bases. Germline V CDR1 and CDR2: MDHEN, SYDVKM. V was cut by 5 bases and J by 0 bases, with 14 bases left in between. This CDR3 has 15 amino acids. CDR3: CASSIDGTASYEQYF. In DNA, the CDR3 is TGTGCCAGCAGTATAGACGGGACTGCCTCCTACGAGCAGTACTTC.

The rearrangement joins TRBV6-6 to TRBJ1-5; TRBD1 matches at 7 bases. With 2 bases clipped from V and 4 bases from J, the junction kept 5 bases outside the gene matches. The CDR3 is 15 amino acids. Germline CDR1 is MNHNY and CDR2 is SVGAGI (reference sequence). The CDR3 DNA reads TGTGCCAGCAGTTACCGGGGACAGCCTAATCAGCCCCAGCATTTT. Residues: CASSYRGQPNQPQHF.

The chain uses TRBV4-1 and TRBJ1-1, with D perhaps TRBD1 (6 bases). Germline V CDR1 and CDR2: MGHRA, YSYEKL. The CDR3 extends over 14 amino acids. V lost 4 bases, J lost 4 bases, and 13 bases lay in between. In nucleotides, the CDR3 is TGCGCCAGCAGCCCCACCGGGGGGGCCACTGAAGCTTTCTTT. It is translated as CASSPTGGATEAFF.

This chain links TRBV7-8 with TRBJ2-7; D may be TRBD1 (5 bases). The CDR3 runs 15 residues. With 1 base removed from V and 2 bases from J, the gap between germline ends came to 12 bases. Germline V gives CDR1 SGHVS, CDR2 FQNEAQ. CDR3 loop: CASSLGGPGAYEQYF. The CDR3 DNA is TGTGCCAGCAGCTTAGGGGGCCCAGGAGCCTACGAGCAGTACTTC.

This chain joins TRBV19 and TRBJ1-1; no firm D call. The length of the CDR3 is 13 residues. Looked up from germline, CDR1 is LNHDA and CDR2 is SQIVND (reference sequence). The germline V and J ends were trimmed by 5 bases and 4 bases, with 11 bases remaining between them. CDR3 protein: CASSPTWGTEAFF. The CDR3 coding sequence is TGTGCCAGTAGTCCGACGTGGGGCACTGAAGCTTTCTTT.

CDR3 amino acids: CASSFGPYDSGANVLTF. CDR3 nucleotide sequence: TGTGCCAGCAGTTTCGGGCCTTATGACTCTGGGGCCAACGTCCTGACTTTC. J is TRBJ2-6 and V is TRBV28, with D uncertain. Germline V gene lookup returns CDR1 MDHEN and CDR2 SYDVKM. The CDR3 runs 17 residues. The germline V and J ends were trimmed by 3 bases and 0 bases, with 12 bases remaining between them.

The chain links TRBV11-2 to TRBJ2-7; tentatively, D is TRBD1 (6 bases). The CDR3 runs 16 residues. CDR1 is SGHAT, CDR2 FQNNGV, per germline. V lost 3 bases and J 3 bases, leaving 18 bases between the germline ends. CDR3 amino acids: CASSFRGVIGDYEQYF. The CDR3 DNA reads as TGTGCCAGCAGCTTCAGGGGCGTGATAGGGGACTACGAGCAGTACTTC.

The rearrangement links TRBV15 to TRBJ1-2; tentatively, D is TRBD1 (6 bases). The V and J ends lost 0 bases and 0 bases respectively, with 17 bases between them. Germline CDR1 is LNHNV and CDR2 is YYDKDF (reference sequence). The CDR3 loop spans 18 amino acids. The CDR3 sequence: CATSREGQGIGANYGYTF. In DNA, the CDR3 is TGTGCCACCAGCAGAGAGGGGCAGGGGATTGGAGCTAACTATGGCTACACCTTC.

This clone occurred once. The V call is TRBV30, the J call TRBJ1-1; D is uncertain. The CDR3 is 12 amino acids. CDR1 is GTSNPN, CDR2 SVGIG, per germline (reference sequence). The V end lost 0 bases, the J end lost 7 bases, and 9 bases lay between the germline ends. The CDR3 is CAWSVAGVEAFF. The CDR3 DNA reads as TGTGCCTGGAGTGTTGCTGGGGTTGAAGCTTTCTTT.

The genes are TRBV4-1 and TRBJ2-7; tentative D call: TRBD1 (6 bases). CDR3 length equals 16 residues. Germline V gene lookup returns CDR1 MGHRA and CDR2 YSYEKL. Trimming cost V 0 bases and J 1 base, with 13 bases left between them. The CDR3 coding sequence is TGCGCCAGCAGCCAAGAACAAGGGACACCATCCTACGAGCAGTACTTC. Encoded protein: CASSQEQGTPSYEQYF.

V gene TRBV5-6 combines with J gene TRBJ2-5; 9 bases line up with TRBD1. V lost 4 bases and J lost 5; bases outside the gene matches: 9. CDR1 and CDR2 (germline): SGHDT, YYEEEE. The CDR3 loop spans 15 amino acids. The CDR3 loop reads CASSPETGGPETQYF. DNA of the CDR3: TGTGCCAGCAGCCCTGAGACAGGGGGGCCGGAGACCCAGTACTTC. Full variable domain (rest looked up from reference TRBV5-6 and TRBJ2-5): DAGVTQSPTHLIKTRGQQVTLRCSPKSGHDTVSWYQQALGQGPQFIFQYYEEEERQRGNFPDRFSGHQFPNYSSELNVNALLLGDSALYLCASSPETGGPETQYFGPGTRLLVL.

The chain carries TRBV5-1 and TRBJ2-7; the D gene is possibly TRBD1 (5 bases). Trimming removed 4 bases from V and 1 base from J, with 15 bases in between. The CDR3 runs 15 residues. Germline values: CDR1 SGHRS, CDR2 YFSETQ. This chain's CDR3 is CASSQGHTNSYEQYF. DNA of the CDR3: TGCGCCAGCAGCCAAGGACATACGAATTCCTACGAGCAGTACTTC. Together with reference TRBV5-1 and TRBJ2-7, the CDR3 gives the full variable domain: KAGVTQTPRYLIKTRGQQVTLSCSPISGHRSVSWYQQTPGQGLQFLFEYFSETQRNKGNFPGRFSGRQFSNSRSEMNVSTLELGDSALYLCASSQGHTNSYEQYFGPGTRLTVT.

The rearrangement joins TRBV6-4 to TRBJ2-2; unclear D gene. Germline V lookup: CDR1 MRHNA, CDR2 SNTAGT. Trimming took off 2 bases at V and 1 base at J, with 2 bases between the two ends. There are 13 residues in the CDR3. CDR3 amino acids: CASSDGNTGELFF. The DNA of the CDR3 is TGTGCCAGCAGTGACGGGAACACCGGGGAGCTGTTTTTT.

A note on this clone: Mismatch with germline at one junction end may stem from a read error. V gene TRBV7-7 combines with J gene TRBJ2-7, with D uncertain. The CDR3 loop spans 13 amino acids. CDR1 is SSHAT and CDR2 is FNYEAQ in the germline V gene (reference sequence). Written as DNA, the CDR3 is TGTGCTAGCAGCTCTGCTCTTGGTTACGAGCAGTACTTC. It is translated as CASSSALGYEQYF.